This TCR beta chain was sequenced for a study of PD-1 blockade in classical Hodgkin lymphoma. Time point indicated: cycle 4 day 1 (C4D1), after 6 weeks of nivolumab. No patient escaped relapse after autologous stem cell transplantation, and brentuximab vedotin exposure varied. Starting with thawed PBMCs, CD4+ T cells were purified by magnetic negative selection. Here immunoSEQ multiplex PCR was the method, and the copy in TCRdb shows in-frame clones only, minus some. The table records approximately 31,000 clones, roughly four fifths of them present only once. Germline V CDR1 and CDR2: SGHTS, YDEGEE. V lost 2 bases to trimming and J lost 8 bases; unmatched junction nucleotides: 9. The CDR3 extends over 15 amino acids.

The clonotype was recovered from a human donor with classical Hodgkin lymphoma. The chain combines TRBV5-8 with TRBJ2-3; 9 bases are shared with TRBD2. The sample consisted of CD4+ T cells from blood, taken before the fourth cycle of nivolumab. For the CDR3, the DNA is TGTGCCAGCAGCTTCCTAATAGCGGGGGTGGGTACGCAGTATTTT. Its translation is CASSFLIAGVGTQYF.